Shown below are 14 T cell receptor beta chains from a single sample sequenced in a study of blood T cell repertoires in COVID-19. Using immunoSEQ multiplex PCR, the repertoire was profiled, and TCRdb retains in-frame clones only, with some absent. The data contain roughly 240,000 clones, more than 80% of them seen just once; the ten biggest clones take up less than 0.9%. Sequences were obtained from PBMCs or T cells enriched from blood (not recorded which). Receptor source: a man aged 50 to 59 who had been exposed to COVID-19.

The chain uses TRBV11-2 and TRBJ2-7, with D maybe TRBD1 (6 bases). Germline CDR1 is SGHAT and CDR2 is FQNNGV. The CDR3 contains 11 residues. The V gene lost 3 bases and the J gene lost 11 bases, with 11 bases spanning the gap. CDR3 region: CASSFHREEYF. The CDR3, as DNA: TGTGCCAGCAGCTTCCACAGGGAAGAGTACTTC.

This clone has a single count. The chain joins TRBV2 to TRBJ2-5, with a weak D call TRBD2 (6 bases). The CDR3 extends over 17 amino acids. Trimming shortened V by 4 bases and J by 4 bases, and 22 bases separated the two germline ends. Germline assignment: CDR1 SNHLY and CDR2 FYNNEI. The CDR3 is CASSGTFGRTRGETQYF. For the CDR3, the DNA is TGTGCCAGCAGTGGTACGTTCGGGAGAACCCGCGGAGAGACCCAGTACTTC.

The genes are TRBV27 and TRBJ1-2; 8 bases match TRBD1. The ends lost 6 bases at V and 7 bases at J; junction bases unmatched: 7. There are 13 residues in the CDR3. The germline CDR1 and CDR2 sequences are MNHEY and SMNVEV (reference sequence). CDR3 loop: CASSTDRVVGYTF. The CDR3 DNA reads as TGTGCCAGCAGCACGGACAGGGTCGTTGGCTACACCTTC.

The rearrangement links TRBV6-5 to TRBJ2-2; 9 bases are a match to TRBD1. Per the germline V gene, CDR1 is MNHEY and CDR2 is SVGAGI. This CDR3 has 14 amino acids. V was clipped by 4 bases and J by 7 bases; unmatched bases: 4. The CDR3 nucleotides read TGTGCCAGCAGTTCACAGGGGGCGGTCGGGGAGCTGTTTTTT. It translates to CASSSQGAVGELFF.

The gene calls are TRBV12-5 and TRBJ2-2; the match to TRBD1 covers 8 bases. The CDR3 loop spans 14 amino acids. Looked up from germline, CDR1 is LGHNT and CDR2 is FRNRAP. The junction had 4 bases not matched to a gene; V was cut back by 6 bases and J by 4 bases. CDR3 DNA: TGTGCTAGTGGGGTACAGGGGGGCACCGGGGAGCTGTTTTTT. Protein: CASGVQGGTGELFF.

J is TRBJ1-1 and V is TRBV3-1 (or the pseudogene TRBV3-2); D is unresolved. The germline V and J ends were trimmed by 4 bases and 3 bases, with 6 bases remaining between them. Germline-derived CDR1 and CDR2 are LGHDT and YNNKEL (reference sequence). The CDR3 extends over 12 amino acids. CDR3 sequence: CASSRLDTEAFF. CDR3 coding DNA: TGTGCCAGCAGCCGACTCGACACTGAAGCTTTCTTT.

This chain joins TRBV7-2 and TRBJ1-4, with D possibly being TRBD1 (5 bases). CDR1 and CDR2 (germline): SGHTA, FQGNSA. The CDR3 contains 16 residues. The V end was cut by 5 bases, the J end by 4 bases, with 17 bases between. This CDR3 reads CASSPGGWGDNEKLFF. CDR3 in DNA: TGTGCCAGCAGCCCCGGTGGGTGGGGGGATAATGAAAAACTGTTTTTT.

The V and J genes are TRBV9 and TRBJ1-4; maybe TRBD1 (6 bases). CDR1 SGDLS and CDR2 YYNGEE come from the germline V gene. Between the trimmed V and J ends, which lost 3 bases and 8 bases, there was a span of 14 bases. The length of the CDR3 is 14 residues. CDR3 protein: CASSAQGPGEKLFF. The CDR3 DNA reads TGTGCCAGCAGCGCACAGGGTCCGGGAGAAAAACTGTTTTTT.

The rearrangement joins TRBV5-4 to TRBJ2-3; perhaps TRBD2 as D (6 bases). The CDR3 length is 17 residues. V gave up 4 bases and J gave up 2 bases, with 20 bases separating them. The germline V gene has CDR1 SGHNT and CDR2 YYREEE (reference sequence). This CDR3 is CASSPQHGGGNTDTQYF. CDR3 sequence (DNA): TGTGCCAGCAGCCCTCAACACGGGGGAGGCAACACAGATACGCAGTATTTT.

The chain is built from TRBV24-1 and TRBJ2-2; 8 bases line up with TRBD2. CDR3 size: 19 residues. Germline CDR1 KGHDR, CDR2 SFDVKD. The V gene end was trimmed by 0 bases and the J gene end by 1 base; junction bases not matched to a gene: 9. The CDR3 loop reads CATSDLAPRGGVNTGELFF. The CDR3 region has the DNA TGTGCCACCAGTGATTTGGCCCCACGGGGGGGGGTGAACACCGGGGAGCTGTTTTTT.

In its sample, this clone was seen once. This rearrangement joins TRBV30 to TRBJ1-5; 8 bases map to TRBD1. Germline assignment: CDR1 GTSNPN and CDR2 SVGIG (reference sequence). Trimming took 3 bases from V and 2 from J; bases not matched to a gene: 6. The CDR3 extends over 15 amino acids. CDR3 sequence reads: CAWRDRGFGNQPQHF. The CDR3 DNA sequence: TGTGCCTGGAGAGACAGGGGTTTCGGCAATCAGCCCCAGCATTTT.

The chain combines TRBV2 with TRBJ1-6, with unresolved D. From germline, CDR1 is SNHLY and CDR2 FYNNEI. The CDR3 consists of 14 residues. V lost 7 bases, J lost 6 bases, and 13 bases lay in between. CDR3: CASIRQTSNSPLHF. CDR3 bases: TGTGCCAGCATTAGGCAGACTTCTAATTCACCCCTCCACTTT.

CDR3 nucleotides: TGTGCCAGCAGTTTGAAACAGAAGTTAAGTAATAGCAATCAGCCCCAGCATTTT. It is translated as CASSLKQKLSNSNQPQHF. This chain links TRBV28 with TRBJ1-5; D is uncertain. The germline V gene encodes CDR1 MDHEN and CDR2 SYDVKM. This CDR3 is built from 18 residues. The V gene lost 3 bases and the J gene lost 0 bases, with 18 bases spanning the gap.

Remarks on this clone: The same CDR3 is also encoded by other DNA sequences in this sample. J is TRBJ2-7 and V is TRBV28; D is perhaps TRBD1 (6 bases). CDR1 and CDR2 from the germline V gene are MDHEN and SYDVKM. The V end lost 5 bases, the J end lost 1 base, and 9 bases lay between the germline ends. The CDR3 sequence is 13 residues long. CDR3 sequence (DNA): TGTGCCAGCAGTCTAGGACAGTCCTACGAGCAGTACTTC. Protein: CASSLGQSYEQYF.